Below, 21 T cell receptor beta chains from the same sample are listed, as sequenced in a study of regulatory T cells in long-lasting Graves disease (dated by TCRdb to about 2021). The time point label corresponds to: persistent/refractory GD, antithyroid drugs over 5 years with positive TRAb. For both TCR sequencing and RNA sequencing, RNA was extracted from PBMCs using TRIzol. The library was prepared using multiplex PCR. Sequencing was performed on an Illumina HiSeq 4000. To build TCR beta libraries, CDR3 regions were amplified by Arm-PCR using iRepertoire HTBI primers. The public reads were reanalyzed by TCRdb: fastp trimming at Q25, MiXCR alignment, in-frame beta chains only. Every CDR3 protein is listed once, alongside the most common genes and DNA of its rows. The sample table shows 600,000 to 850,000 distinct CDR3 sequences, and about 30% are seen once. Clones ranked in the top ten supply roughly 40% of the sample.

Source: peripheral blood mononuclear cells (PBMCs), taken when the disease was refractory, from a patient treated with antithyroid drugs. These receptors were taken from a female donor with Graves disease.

The CDR3 nucleotides read TGTGCCAGCTACAGCCCTTTTCACAGAACCGTCGAAGCTTTCTTT. Translation gives CASYSPFHRTVEAFF. V usage is TRBV2 and J usage is TRBJ1-1; D gene unclear. Germline CDR1 reads SNHLY; CDR2 reads FYNNEI. V gave up 8 bases and J gave up 8 bases, with 24 bases separating them. The CDR3 contains 15 residues.

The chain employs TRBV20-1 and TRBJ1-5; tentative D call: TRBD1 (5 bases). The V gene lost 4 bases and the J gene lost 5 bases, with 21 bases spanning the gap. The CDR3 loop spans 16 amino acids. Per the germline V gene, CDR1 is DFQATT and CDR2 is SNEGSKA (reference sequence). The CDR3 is CSATPSGLGTYQPQHF. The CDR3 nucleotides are TGCAGTGCTACGCCTTCAGGGTTGGGCACATATCAGCCCCAGCATTTT.

The CDR3 here is CASGLVQWSGGDSYEQYF. Here the CDR3 DNA reads TGTGCTAGTGGTTTGGTACAGTGGTCAGGGGGCGACAGTTACGAGCAGTACTTC. This chain connects TRBV12-5 to TRBJ2-7, with TRBD1 identical over 8 bases. With 0 bases clipped from V and 4 bases from J, the junction kept 14 bases outside the gene matches. This CDR3 spans 18 amino acids. Germline V gene lookup returns CDR1 LGHNT and CDR2 FRNRAP.

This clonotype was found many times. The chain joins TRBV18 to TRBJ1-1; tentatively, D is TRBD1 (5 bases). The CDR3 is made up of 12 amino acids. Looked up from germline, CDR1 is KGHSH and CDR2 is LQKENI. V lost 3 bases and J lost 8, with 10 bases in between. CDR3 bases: TGTGCCAGCTCACCGGGACCCTCGGAAGCTTTCTTT. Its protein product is CASSPGPSEAFF.

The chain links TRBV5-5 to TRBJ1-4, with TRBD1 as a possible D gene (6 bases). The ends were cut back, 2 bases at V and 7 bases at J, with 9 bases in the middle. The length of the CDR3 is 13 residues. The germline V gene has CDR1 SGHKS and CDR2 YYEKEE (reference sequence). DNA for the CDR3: TGTGCCAGCAGCTTCAGGGGAAGTGAAAAACTGTTTTTT. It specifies CASSFRGSEKLFF.

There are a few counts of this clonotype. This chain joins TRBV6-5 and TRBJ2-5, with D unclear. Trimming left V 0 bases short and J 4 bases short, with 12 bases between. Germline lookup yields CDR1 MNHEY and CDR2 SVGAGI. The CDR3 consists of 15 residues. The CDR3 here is CASSYSHSKGETQYF. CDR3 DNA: TGTGCCAGCAGTTACTCGCACTCCAAGGGAGAGACCCAGTACTTC.

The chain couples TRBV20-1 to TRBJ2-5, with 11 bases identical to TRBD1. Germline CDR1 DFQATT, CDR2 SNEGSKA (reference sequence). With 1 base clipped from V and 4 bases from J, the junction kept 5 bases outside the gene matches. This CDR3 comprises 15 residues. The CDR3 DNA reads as TGCAGTGCTAGAGGATGGACAGGGGGCCCAGAGACCCAGTACTTC. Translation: CSARGWTGGPETQYF.

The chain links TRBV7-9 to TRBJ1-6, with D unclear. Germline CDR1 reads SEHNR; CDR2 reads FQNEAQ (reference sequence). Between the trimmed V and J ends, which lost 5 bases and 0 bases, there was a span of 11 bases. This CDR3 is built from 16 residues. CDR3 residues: CASSLPGSSYNSPLHF. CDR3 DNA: TGTGCCAGCAGCCTACCTGGGAGCTCCTATAATTCACCCCTCCACTTT.

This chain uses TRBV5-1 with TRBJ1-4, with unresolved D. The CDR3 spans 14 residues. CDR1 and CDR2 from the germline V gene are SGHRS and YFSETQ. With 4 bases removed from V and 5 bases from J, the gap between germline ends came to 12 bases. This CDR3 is CASSPGPKNEKLFF. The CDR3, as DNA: TGCGCCAGCAGCCCGGGTCCCAAGAATGAAAAACTGTTTTTT.

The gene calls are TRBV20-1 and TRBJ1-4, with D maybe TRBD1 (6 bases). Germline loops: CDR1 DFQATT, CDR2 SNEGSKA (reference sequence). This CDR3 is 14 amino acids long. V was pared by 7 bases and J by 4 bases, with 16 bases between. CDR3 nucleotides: TGCAGTGTGACGAGAGGGGGGGTTAATGAAAAACTGTTTTTT. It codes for CSVTRGGVNEKLFF.

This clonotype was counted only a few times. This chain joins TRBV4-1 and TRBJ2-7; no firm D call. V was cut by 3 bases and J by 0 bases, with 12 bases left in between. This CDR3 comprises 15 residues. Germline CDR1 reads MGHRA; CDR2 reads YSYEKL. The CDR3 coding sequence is TGCGCCAGCAGCCAGCTTAAGGTTTCCTCCTACGAGCAGTACTTC. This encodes CASSQLKVSSYEQYF.

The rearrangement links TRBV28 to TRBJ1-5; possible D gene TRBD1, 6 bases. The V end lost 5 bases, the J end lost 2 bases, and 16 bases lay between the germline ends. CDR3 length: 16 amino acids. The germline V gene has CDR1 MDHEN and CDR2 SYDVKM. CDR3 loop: CASSTHPGVRNQPQHF. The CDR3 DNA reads TGTGCCAGCAGTACTCACCCAGGGGTACGCAATCAGCCCCAGCATTTT.

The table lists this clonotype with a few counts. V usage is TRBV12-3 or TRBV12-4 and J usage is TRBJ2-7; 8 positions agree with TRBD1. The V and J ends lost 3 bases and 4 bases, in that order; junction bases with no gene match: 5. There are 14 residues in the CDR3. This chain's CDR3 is CASSFDRGLYEQYF. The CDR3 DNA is TGTGCCAGCAGTTTTGACAGGGGACTGTACGAGCAGTACTTC.

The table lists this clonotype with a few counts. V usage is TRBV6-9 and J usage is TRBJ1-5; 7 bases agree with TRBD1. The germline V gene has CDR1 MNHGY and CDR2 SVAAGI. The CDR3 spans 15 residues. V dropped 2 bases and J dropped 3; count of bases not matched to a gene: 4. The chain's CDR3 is CASSYPDRVNQPQHF. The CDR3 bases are TGTGCCAGCAGTTATCCAGACAGGGTCAATCAGCCCCAGCATTTT.

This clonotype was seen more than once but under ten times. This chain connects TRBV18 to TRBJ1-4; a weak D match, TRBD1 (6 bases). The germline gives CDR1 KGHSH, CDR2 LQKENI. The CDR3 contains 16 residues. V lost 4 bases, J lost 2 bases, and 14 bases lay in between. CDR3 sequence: CASSRSQQGTNEKLFF. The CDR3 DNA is TGTGCCAGCTCACGAAGCCAACAGGGCACTAATGAAAAACTGTTTTTT.

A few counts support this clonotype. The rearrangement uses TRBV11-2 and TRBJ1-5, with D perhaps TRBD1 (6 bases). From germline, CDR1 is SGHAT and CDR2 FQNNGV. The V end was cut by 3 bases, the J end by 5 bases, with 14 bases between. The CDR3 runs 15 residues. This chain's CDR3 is CASSFRGESDQPQHF. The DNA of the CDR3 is TGTGCCAGCAGCTTCAGGGGCGAATCCGATCAGCCCCAGCATTTT.

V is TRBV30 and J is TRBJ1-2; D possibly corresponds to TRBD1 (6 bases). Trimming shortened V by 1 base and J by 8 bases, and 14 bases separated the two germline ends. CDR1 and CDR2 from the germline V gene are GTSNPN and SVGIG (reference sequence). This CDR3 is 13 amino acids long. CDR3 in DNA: TGTGCCTGGAGTGGAGAGGGGGTGGGCGGCTACACCTTC. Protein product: CAWSGEGVGGYTF.

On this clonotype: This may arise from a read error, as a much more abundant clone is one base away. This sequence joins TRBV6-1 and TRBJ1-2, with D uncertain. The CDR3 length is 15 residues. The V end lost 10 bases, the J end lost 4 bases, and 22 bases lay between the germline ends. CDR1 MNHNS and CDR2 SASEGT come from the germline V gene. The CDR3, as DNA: TGTGCCACGCGAATGCAGAGGGCGCATCCCTATGGCTACACCTTC. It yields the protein CATRMQRAHPYGYTF.

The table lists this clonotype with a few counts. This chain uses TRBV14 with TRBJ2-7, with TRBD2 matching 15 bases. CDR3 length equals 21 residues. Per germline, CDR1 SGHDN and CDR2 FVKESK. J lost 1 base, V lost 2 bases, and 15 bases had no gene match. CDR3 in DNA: TGTGCCAGCAGCCAAAGATCCCTCAGGACTAGCGGGAGGGCCTTTTCCTACGAGCAGTACTTC. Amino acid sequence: CASSQRSLRTSGRAFSYEQYF.

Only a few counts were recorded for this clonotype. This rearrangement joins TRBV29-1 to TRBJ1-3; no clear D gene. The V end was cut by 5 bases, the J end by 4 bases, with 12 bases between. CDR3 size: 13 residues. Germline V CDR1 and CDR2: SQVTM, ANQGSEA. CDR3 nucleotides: TGCAGCGTTTCGTGGGGAGGGGGAAACACCATATATTTT. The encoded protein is CSVSWGGGNTIYF.

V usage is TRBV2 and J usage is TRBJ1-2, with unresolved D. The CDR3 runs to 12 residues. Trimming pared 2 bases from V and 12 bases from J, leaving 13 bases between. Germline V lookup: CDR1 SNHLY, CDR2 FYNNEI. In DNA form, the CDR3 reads TGTGCCAGCAGTGAAATCCTGGGAGGCCACACCTTC. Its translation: CASSEILGGHTF.